The present T cell receptor (beta chain) was sequenced within a study of Graves' ophthalmopathy and Graves' hyperthyroidism. Notes on this clonotype: Its antigen is unidentified.

Study-level points and caveats: Predictions made by the model for ophthalmopathy progression reached roughly 71% sensitivity and almost 75% specificity.

Trimming removed 4 bases at V and 5 bases at J, with 18 bases between. The CDR3 loop spans 14 amino acids. CDR1 DFQATT and CDR2 SNEGSKA come from the germline V gene (reference sequence). From RNA, the CDR3 regions of TCR beta chains were amplified and sequenced. First-round RT-PCR relied on HTBI primers, and a second-round multiplex PCR came next. A single record per CDR3 protein comes from TCRdb applying MiXCR to the multiplex PCR reads. The repertoire holds hundreds of thousands of distinct CDR3 sequences, 35% to 45% seen once, with 3% to 4% in the top ten. The sequenced sample consisted of peripheral blood. The chain is built from TRBV20-1 and TRBJ2-7; D is possibly TRBD1 (5 bases). The TCR comes from an adult man with Graves' ophthalmopathy. In DNA, the CDR3 is TGCAGTGCTATTCGTGGCCGTCAGGGAAACGAGCAGTACTTC. It codes for CSAIRGRQGNEQYF.